This T cell receptor (beta chain) stems from a study of OX40 agonist ivuxolimab in advanced cancers. Study details: Partial responses were recorded for three patients, including one with hepatocellular carcinoma and two with cutaneous melanoma.

Trimming pared 11 bases from V and 3 bases from J, leaving 16 bases between. Germline CDR1 reads MDHEN; CDR2 reads SYDVKM. The CDR3 runs 13 residues. This clone was detected only once. The target antigen is unknown. Study-wide results and limits: Patients who responded partially at 0.1-3.0 mg/kg showed clonal expansion ranking among the lowest. Antigens targeted by the expanded peripheral T cells were not determined. At 0.1 to 3.0 mg/kg, CD4+ and CD8+ blood T cells expanded clonally by week 6.

Measured with immunoSEQ multiplex PCR; TCRdb has only the in-frame clones, and not every one. The sample yields about 140,000 clones, about nine tenths seen once. The V and J genes are TRBV28 and TRBJ1-1; a possible D gene is TRBD1 (6 bases). The sequences come from CD4+ or CD8+ T cells sorted from blood, collected in a trial of the OX40 agonist ivuxolimab. The clonotype originates from an adult with an advanced solid tumor such as melanoma, head and neck, liver or kidney cancer. The CDR3 DNA reads as TGTGCCGTACAGGGAGGGTGGTACACTGAAGCTTTCTTT. It codes for CAVQGGWYTEAFF. Looking up the rest from reference TRBV28 and TRBJ1-1 gives the full variable domain: DVKVTQSSRYLVKRTGEKVFLECVQDMDHENMFWYRQDPGLGLRLIYFSYDVKMKEKGDIPEGYSVSREKKERFSLILESASTNQTSMYLCAVQGGWYTEAFFGQGTRLTVV.